Sequencing of this T cell receptor (beta chain) was carried out in a study of shared clonotypes between healthy human individuals. The study's findings and limits: Estimated richness was generally greater in naive than memory subsets.

The CDR3 length is 17 residues. Per germline, CDR1 GTSNPN and CDR2 SVGIG (reference sequence). V dropped 1 base and J dropped 3 bases, with 16 bases sitting between them. Some clones are missing from TCRdb's copy, which holds only in-frame ones; the method was immunoSEQ multiplex PCR. Of roughly 2.6 million clones listed, roughly 92% are singletons. On this clone: Its antigen is as yet unknown.

The specimen sequenced was naive CD4+ T cells sorted from blood. Subset: CD45RA+ positively selected. The source is a man aged 18 to 29 in good health. The chain is built from TRBV30 and TRBJ1-6; D perhaps matches TRBD1 (6 bases). CDR3 amino acids: CAWSGGALTIYNSPLHF. The DNA of the CDR3 is TGTGCCTGGAGTGGGGGGGCGCTCACTATCTATAATTCACCCCTCCACTTT.